The present T cell receptor (beta chain) was sequenced within a study of technical replicates of blood from several donors. The V end was cut by 6 bases, the J end by 0 bases, with 5 bases between. This CDR3 contains 13 residues. CDR1 and CDR2 from the germline V gene are MNHEY and SVGAGI. Profiled with immunoSEQ multiplex PCR; TCRdb holds only in-frame clones, not every one. The sample has around 80,000 clones, roughly 98% seen once; the top ten hold around 0.22%. Material for sequencing was T cells isolated from PBMCs. The receptor was isolated from a human donor in good health. This chain connects TRBV6-5 to TRBJ2-2, with D unclear. This chain's CDR3 is CASSTANTGELFF. The CDR3 nucleotides are TGTGCCAGCAGCACAGCGAACACCGGGGAGCTGTTTTTT.